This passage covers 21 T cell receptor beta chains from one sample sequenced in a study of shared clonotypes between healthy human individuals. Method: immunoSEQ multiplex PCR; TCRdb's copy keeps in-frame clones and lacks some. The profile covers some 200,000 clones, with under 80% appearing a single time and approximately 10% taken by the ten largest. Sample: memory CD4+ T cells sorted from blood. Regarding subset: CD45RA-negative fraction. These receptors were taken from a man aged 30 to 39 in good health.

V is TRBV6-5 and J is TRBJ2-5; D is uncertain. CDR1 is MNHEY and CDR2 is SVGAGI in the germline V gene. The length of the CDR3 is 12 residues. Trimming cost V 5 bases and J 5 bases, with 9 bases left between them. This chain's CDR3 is CASSRHPETQYF. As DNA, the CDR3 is TGTGCCAGCAGTCGACATCCGGAGACCCAGTACTTC.

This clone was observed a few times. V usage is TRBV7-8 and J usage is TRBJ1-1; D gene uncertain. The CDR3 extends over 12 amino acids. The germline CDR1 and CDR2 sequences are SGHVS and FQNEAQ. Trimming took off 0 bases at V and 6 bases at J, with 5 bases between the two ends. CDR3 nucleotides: TGTGCCAGCAGCTTAGCCTTAGCTGAAGCTTTCTTT. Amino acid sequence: CASSLALAEAFF.

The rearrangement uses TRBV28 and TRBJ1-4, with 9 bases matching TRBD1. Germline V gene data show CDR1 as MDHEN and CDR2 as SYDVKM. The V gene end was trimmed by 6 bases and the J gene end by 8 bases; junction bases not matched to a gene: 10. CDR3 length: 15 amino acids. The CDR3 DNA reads TGTGCCAGCAGCTCCCCGGGGACAGGGCTAGAAAAACTGTTTTTT. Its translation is CASSSPGTGLEKLFF.

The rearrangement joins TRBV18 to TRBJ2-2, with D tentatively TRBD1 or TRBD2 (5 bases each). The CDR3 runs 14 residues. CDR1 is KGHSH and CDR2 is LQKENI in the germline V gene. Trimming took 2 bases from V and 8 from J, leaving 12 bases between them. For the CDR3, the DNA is TGTGCCAGCTCACCATCCCCGGGACCTGGGGAGCTGTTTTTT. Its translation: CASSPSPGPGELFF.

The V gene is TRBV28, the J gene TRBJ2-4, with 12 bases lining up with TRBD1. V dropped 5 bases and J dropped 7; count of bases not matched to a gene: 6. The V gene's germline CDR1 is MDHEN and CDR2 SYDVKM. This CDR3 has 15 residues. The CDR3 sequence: CASSTRDRGRNIQYF. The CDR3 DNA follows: TGTGCCAGCAGTACCCGGGACAGGGGGCGTAACATTCAGTACTTC.

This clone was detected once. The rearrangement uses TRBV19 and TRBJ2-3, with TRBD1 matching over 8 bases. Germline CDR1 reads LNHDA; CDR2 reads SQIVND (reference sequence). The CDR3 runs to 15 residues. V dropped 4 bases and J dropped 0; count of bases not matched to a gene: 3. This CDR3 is CASSNDRGSTDTQYF. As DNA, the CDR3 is TGTGCCAGTAGTAACGACAGGGGCAGCACAGATACGCAGTATTTT.

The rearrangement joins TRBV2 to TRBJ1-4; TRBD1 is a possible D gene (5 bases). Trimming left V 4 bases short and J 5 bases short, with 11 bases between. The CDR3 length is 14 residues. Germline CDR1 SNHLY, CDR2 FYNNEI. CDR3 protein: CASSVDRLNEKLFF. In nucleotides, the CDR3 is TGTGCCAGCAGTGTAGACAGATTGAATGAAAAACTGTTTTTT.

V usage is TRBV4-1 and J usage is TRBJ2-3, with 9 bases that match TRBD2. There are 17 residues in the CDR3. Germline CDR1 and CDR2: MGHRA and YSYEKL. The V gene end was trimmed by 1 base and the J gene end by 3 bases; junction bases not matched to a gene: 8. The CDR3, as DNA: TGCGCCAGCAGCCAAGTCCCAGGGGCGGGAGGGACAGATACGCAGTATTTT. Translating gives CASSQVPGAGGTDTQYF.

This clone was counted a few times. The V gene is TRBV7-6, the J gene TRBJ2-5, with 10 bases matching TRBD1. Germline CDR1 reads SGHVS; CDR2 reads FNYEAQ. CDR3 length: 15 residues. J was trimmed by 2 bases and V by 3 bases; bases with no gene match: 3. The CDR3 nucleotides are TGTGCCAGCAGCTTCGACAGGGGGCGACAAGAGACCCAGTACTTC. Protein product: CASSFDRGRQETQYF.

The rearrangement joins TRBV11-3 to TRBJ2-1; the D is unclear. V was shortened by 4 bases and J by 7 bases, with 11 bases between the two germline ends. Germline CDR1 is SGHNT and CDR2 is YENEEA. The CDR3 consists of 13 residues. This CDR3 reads CASSSTGVNEQFF. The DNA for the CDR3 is TGTGCCAGCAGCTCCACTGGGGTAAATGAGCAGTTCTTC.

The CDR3 sequence is CAISESSIPSETQYF. CDR3 bases: TGTGCCATCAGTGAGTCGTCTATTCCCTCCGAGACCCAGTACTTC. The chain employs TRBV10-3 and TRBJ2-5; D is uncertain. The V end was cut by 0 bases, the J end by 5 bases, with 13 bases between. This CDR3 spans 15 amino acids. Germline values: CDR1 ENHRY, CDR2 SYGVKD.

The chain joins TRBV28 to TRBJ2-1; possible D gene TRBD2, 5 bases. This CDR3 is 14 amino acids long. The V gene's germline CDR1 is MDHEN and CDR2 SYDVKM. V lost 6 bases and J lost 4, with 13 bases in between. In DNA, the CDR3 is TGTGCCAGCAGGACGACTAAGTCATACAATGAGCAGTTCTTC. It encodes CASRTTKSYNEQFF.

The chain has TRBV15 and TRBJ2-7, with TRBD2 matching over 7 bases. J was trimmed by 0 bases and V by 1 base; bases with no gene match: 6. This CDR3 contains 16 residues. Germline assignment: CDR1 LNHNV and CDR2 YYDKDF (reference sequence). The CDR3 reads CATSRASGTASYEQYF. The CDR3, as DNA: TGTGCCACCAGCAGAGCAAGCGGGACTGCCTCCTACGAGCAGTACTTC.

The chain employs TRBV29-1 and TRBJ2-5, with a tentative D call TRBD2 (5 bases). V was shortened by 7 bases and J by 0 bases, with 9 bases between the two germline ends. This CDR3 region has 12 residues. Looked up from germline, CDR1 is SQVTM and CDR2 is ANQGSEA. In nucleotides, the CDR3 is TGCAGCGCTACTAGGGACCAAGAGACCCAGTACTTC. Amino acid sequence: CSATRDQETQYF.

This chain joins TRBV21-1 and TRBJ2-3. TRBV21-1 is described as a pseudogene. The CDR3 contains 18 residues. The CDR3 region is CASSKGLNRTPSTDTQYF. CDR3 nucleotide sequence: TGTGCCAGCAGCAAAGGCTTGAATAGGACCCCTAGCACAGATACGCAGTATTTT.

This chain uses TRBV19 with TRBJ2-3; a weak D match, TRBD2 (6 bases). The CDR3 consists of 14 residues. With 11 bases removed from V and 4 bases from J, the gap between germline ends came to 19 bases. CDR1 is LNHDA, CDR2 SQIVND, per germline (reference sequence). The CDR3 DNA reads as TGTGCCGTCGGAGGTGGGGGAGGAGCAGATACGCAGTATTTT. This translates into CAVGGGGGADTQYF.

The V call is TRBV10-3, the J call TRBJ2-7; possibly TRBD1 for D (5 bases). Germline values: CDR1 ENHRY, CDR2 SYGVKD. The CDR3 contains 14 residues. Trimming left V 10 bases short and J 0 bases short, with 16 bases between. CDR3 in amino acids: CATIADTNSYEQYF. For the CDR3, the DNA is TGTGCCACCATCGCGGACACTAACTCCTACGAGCAGTACTTC.

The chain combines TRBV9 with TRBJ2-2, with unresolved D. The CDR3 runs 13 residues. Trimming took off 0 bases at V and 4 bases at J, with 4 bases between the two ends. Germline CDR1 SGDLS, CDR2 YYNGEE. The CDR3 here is CASSVGLTGELFF. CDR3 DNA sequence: TGTGCCAGCAGCGTAGGGCTCACCGGGGAGCTGTTTTTT.

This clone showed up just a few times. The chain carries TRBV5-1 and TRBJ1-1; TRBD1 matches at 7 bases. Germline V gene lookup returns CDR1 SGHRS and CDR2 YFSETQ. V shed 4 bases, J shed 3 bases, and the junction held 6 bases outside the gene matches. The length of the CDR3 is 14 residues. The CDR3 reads CASSQTGWDTEAFF. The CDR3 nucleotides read TGCGCCAGCAGCCAGACAGGGTGGGACACTGAAGCTTTCTTT.

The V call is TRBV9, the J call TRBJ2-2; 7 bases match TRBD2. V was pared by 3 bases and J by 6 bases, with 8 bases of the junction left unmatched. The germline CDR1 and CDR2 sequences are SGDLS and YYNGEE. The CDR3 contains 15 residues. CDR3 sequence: CASSALGGGSGELFF. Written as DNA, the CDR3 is TGTGCCAGCAGCGCCCTCGGGGGAGGGTCCGGGGAGCTGTTTTTT.

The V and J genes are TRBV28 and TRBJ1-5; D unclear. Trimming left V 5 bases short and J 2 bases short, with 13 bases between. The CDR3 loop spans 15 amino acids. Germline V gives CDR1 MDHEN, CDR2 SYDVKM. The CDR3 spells CASSNQALGNQPQHF. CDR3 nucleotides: TGTGCCAGCAGTAATCAGGCCCTAGGCAATCAGCCCCAGCATTTT.